This T cell receptor (beta chain) was sequenced during a study of cytomegalovirus exposure and HLA in healthy donors. General study findings and limits: In vitro assays verified that three CMV-associated chains recognized CMV antigens specifically. Later, an analysis found that common viral pathogens appeared to be linked with several of the most significant clusters. Overall, roughly 150 TCR beta chains were annotated as cytomegalovirus-associated. A later look showed TCR association rates differing by HLA locus, highest for DRB1 and lowest for HLA-C.

Germline-derived CDR1 and CDR2 are KGHSH and LQKENI. V was clipped by 2 bases and J by 2 bases, with 13 bases between them. The CDR3 runs 16 residues. To note about this clone: The antigen remains undetermined.

The PCR had 60 Vbeta and 13 Jbeta primers. This table comes from immunoSEQ multiplex PCR, and its TCRdb copy is limited to in-frame clones, with some not included. The table shows about 160,000 clones, with roughly 84% occurring only once. The source material was PBMCs. The rearrangement joins TRBV18 to TRBJ1-5; the D gene is possibly TRBD1 (6 bases). The TCR sequence derives from a young man in good health and CMV-seropositive. The CDR3: CASSPTVTGGNQPQHF. CDR3 bases: TGTGCCAGCTCACCAACCGTGACAGGAGGCAATCAGCCCCAGCATTTT.